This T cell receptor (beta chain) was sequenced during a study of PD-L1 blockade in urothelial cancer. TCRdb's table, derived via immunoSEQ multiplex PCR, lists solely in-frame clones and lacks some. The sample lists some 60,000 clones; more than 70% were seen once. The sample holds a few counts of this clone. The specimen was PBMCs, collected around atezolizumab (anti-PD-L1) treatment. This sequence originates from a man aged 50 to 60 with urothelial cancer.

The CDR3 nucleotides are TGTGCCAGCAGCCTCTCGGTCCGGGACAGGGCCTACAATGAGCAGTTCTTC. Translated: CASSLSVRDRAYNEQFF. This rearrangement joins TRBV7-3 to TRBJ2-1; TRBD1 matches 9 bases. Trimming cost V 5 bases and J 2 bases; bases outside gene matches: 10. This CDR3 is built from 17 residues. Germline-derived CDR1 and CDR2 are SGHTA and FQGTGA.